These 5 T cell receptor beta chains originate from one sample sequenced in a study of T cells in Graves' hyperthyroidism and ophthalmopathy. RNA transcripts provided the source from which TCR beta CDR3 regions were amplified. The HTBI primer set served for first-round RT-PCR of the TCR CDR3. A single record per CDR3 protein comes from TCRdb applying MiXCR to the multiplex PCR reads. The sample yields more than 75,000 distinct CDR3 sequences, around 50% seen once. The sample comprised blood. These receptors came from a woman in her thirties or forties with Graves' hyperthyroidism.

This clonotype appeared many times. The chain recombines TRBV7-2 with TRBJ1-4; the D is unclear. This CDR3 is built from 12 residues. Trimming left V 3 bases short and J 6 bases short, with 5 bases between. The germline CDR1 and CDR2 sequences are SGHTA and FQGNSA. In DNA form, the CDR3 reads TGTGCCAGCAGCTTGGGCTATGAAAAACTGTTTTTT. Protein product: CASSLGYEKLFF.

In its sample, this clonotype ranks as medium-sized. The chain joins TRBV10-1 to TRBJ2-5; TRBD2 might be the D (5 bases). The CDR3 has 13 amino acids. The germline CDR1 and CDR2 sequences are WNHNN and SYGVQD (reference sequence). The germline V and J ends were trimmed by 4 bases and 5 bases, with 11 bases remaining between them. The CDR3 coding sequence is TGCGCCAGCAGTGGAGGGATAATGGAGACCCAGTACTTC. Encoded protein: CASSGGIMETQYF.

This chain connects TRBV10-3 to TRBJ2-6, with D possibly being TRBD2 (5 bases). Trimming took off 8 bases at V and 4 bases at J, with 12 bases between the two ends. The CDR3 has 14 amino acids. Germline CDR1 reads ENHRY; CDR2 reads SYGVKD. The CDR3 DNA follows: TGTGCCATCCGCGGAGGTGGAGGGGCCAACGTCCTGACTTTC. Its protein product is CAIRGGGGANVLTF.

CDR3 bases: TGTGCCAGCAGTTTATTAGGACTGCACGGTGGCTACACCTTC. The encoded protein is CASSLLGLHGGYTF. The chain has TRBV7-9 and TRBJ1-2; D remains ambiguous. The CDR3 consists of 14 residues. Trimming removed 6 bases from V and 7 bases from J, with 18 bases in between. Germline CDR1 SEHNR, CDR2 FQNEAQ (reference sequence).

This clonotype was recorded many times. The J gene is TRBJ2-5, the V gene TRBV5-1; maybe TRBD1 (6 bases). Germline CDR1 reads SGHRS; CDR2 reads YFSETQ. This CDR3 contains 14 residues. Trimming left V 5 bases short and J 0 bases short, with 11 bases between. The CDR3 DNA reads TGCGCCAGCAGAGGAAACAGGGACCAAGAGACCCAGTACTTC. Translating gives CASRGNRDQETQYF. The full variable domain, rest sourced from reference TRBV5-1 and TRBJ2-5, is KAGVTQTPRYLIKTRGQQVTLSCSPISGHRSVSWYQQTPGQGLQFLFEYFSETQRNKGNFPGRFSGRQFSNSRSEMNVSTLELGDSALYLCASRGNRDQETQYFGPGTRLLVL.